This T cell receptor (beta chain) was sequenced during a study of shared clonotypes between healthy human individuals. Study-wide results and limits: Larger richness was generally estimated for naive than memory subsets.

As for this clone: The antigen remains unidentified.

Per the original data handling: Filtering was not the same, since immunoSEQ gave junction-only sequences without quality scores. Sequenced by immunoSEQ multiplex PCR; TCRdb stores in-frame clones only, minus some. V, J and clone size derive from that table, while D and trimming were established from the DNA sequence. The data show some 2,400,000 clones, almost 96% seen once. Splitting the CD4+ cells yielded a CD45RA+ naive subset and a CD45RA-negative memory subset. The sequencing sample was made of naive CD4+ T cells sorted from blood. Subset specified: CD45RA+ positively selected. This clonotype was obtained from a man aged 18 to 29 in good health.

The CDR3 coding sequence is TGTGCCAGCAAGGGGGGCGCGTGGGAGACCCAGTACTTC. Protein: CASKGGAWETQYF. The chain combines TRBV28 with TRBJ2-5; D is tentatively TRBD1 or TRBD2 (6 bases each). The CDR3 covers 13 residues. Germline V gene data show CDR1 as MDHEN and CDR2 as SYDVKM. V was trimmed by 7 bases and J by 5 bases, leaving 14 bases between them. The variable domain in full, completed from reference TRBV28 and TRBJ2-5, reads DVKVTQSSRYLVKRTGEKVFLECVQDMDHENMFWYRQDPGLGLRLIYFSYDVKMKEKGDIPEGYSVSREKKERFSLILESASTNQTSMYLCASKGGAWETQYFGPGTRLLVL.